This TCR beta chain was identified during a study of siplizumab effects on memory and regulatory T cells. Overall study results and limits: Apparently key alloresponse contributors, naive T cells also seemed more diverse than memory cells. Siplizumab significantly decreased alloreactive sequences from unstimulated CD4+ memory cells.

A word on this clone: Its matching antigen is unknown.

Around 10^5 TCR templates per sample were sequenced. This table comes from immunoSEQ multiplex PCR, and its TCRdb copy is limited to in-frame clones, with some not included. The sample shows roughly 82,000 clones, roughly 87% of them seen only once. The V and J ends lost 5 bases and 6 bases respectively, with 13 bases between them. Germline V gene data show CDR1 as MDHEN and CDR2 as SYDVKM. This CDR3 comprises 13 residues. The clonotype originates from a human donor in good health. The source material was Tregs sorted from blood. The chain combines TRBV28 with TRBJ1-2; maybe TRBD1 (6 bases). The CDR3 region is CASSDGGRNGYTF. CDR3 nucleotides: TGTGCCAGCAGTGATGGGGGCCGGAATGGCTACACCTTC.